The 29 T cell receptor beta chains given below trace back to one sample, sequenced in a study of shared clonotypes between healthy human individuals. Clones were sequenced by immunoSEQ multiplex PCR, and TCRdb holds only the in-frame ones, with some missing. The repertoire includes about a million clones, 70% to 80% of them detected once, and about 1.5% sits in the top ten. Sequenced: memory CD4+ T cells sorted from blood. Subset: CD45RA-negative fraction. These receptors all come from a man younger than 35 in good health.

The rearrangement links TRBV30 to TRBJ2-5; D is perhaps TRBD2 (6 bases). From germline, CDR1 is GTSNPN and CDR2 SVGIG (reference sequence). The CDR3 spans 11 residues. Trimming shortened V by 8 bases and J by 2 bases, and 9 bases separated the two germline ends. The CDR3, as DNA: TGTGCCGGGACTGAACAAGAGACCCAGTACTTC. As protein: CAGTEQETQYF.

This clone was observed a handful of times. The gene calls are TRBV4-1 and TRBJ1-4; D gene ambiguous. There are 13 residues in the CDR3. Germline lookup yields CDR1 MGHRA and CDR2 YSYEKL. V was trimmed by 1 base and J by 8 bases, leaving 8 bases between them. The CDR3 loop is CASSQVLMEKLFF. For the CDR3, the DNA is TGCGCCAGCAGCCAAGTTCTGATGGAAAAACTGTTTTTT.

The chain employs TRBV10-3 and TRBJ2-2; no reliable D call. CDR3 length: 14 amino acids. V gave up 10 bases and J gave up 0 bases, with 12 bases separating them. In germline, CDR1 is ENHRY, CDR2 SYGVKD. The CDR3 region is CATQGPANTGELFF. The CDR3 nucleotides read TGTGCCACCCAAGGGCCCGCGAACACCGGGGAGCTGTTTTTT.

The chain combines TRBV2 with TRBJ2-3; TRBD2 might be the D (5 bases). The V gene lost 3 bases and the J gene lost 11 bases, with 18 bases spanning the gap. Germline-derived CDR1 and CDR2 are SNHLY and FYNNEI. The CDR3 covers 14 residues. CDR3 nucleotide sequence: TGTGCCAGCAGTGAGTCTGGACGGGGAGAAGGGCAGTATTTT. It codes for CASSESGRGEGQYF.

The rearrangement links TRBV19 to TRBJ2-7, with 9 bases lining up with TRBD2. Per the germline V gene, CDR1 is LNHDA and CDR2 is SQIVND (reference sequence). J was trimmed by 2 bases and V by 4 bases; bases with no gene match: 12. The CDR3 is 17 amino acids. Here the CDR3 reads CASSKLPETSGAYEQYF. In DNA form, the CDR3 reads TGTGCCAGTAGTAAGTTGCCGGAGACTAGCGGTGCCTACGAGCAGTACTTC. Using reference TRBV19 and TRBJ2-7 for the parts outside the CDR3, the full variable domain is DGGITQSPKYLFRKEGQNVTLSCEQNLNHDAMYWYRQDPGQGLRLIYYSQIVNDFQKGDIAEGYSVSREKKESFPLTVTSAQKNPTAFYLCASSKLPETSGAYEQYFGPGTRLTVT.

The CDR3 nucleotides read TGTGCCAGCAGCCATGCAGGGACCTACGAGCAGTACTTC. Protein sequence: CASSHAGTYEQYF. This rearrangement joins TRBV14 to TRBJ2-7; maybe TRBD1 (5 bases). Trimming removed 3 bases from V and 2 bases from J, with 8 bases in between. Germline V lookup: CDR1 SGHDN, CDR2 FVKESK. CDR3 length equals 13 residues.

This chain uses TRBV28 with TRBJ1-4, with TRBD1 matching over 10 bases. Per the germline V gene, CDR1 is MDHEN and CDR2 is SYDVKM. Losses at the gene ends were 6 bases for V and 7 bases for J; bases not matched to a gene: 5. This CDR3 spans 14 amino acids. CDR3 loop: CASRPTGGLEKLFF. The CDR3 DNA follows: TGTGCCAGCAGACCGACAGGGGGCCTTGAAAAACTGTTTTTT.

DNA of the CDR3: TGTGCCAGTAGTACAATTATAGGTGGGAAGCGACTGTTTTTT. It encodes CASSTIIGGKRLFF. V and J are TRBV19 and TRBJ1-4; D gene unclear. The germline V and J ends were trimmed by 4 bases and 13 bases, with 19 bases remaining between them. This CDR3 region has 14 residues. Germline V gene data show CDR1 as LNHDA and CDR2 as SQIVND (reference sequence).

DNA of the CDR3: TGTGCCAGCAGCTTAAAGGGCTACGAGCAGTACTTC. Translating it yields CASSLKGYEQYF. This chain uses TRBV7-3 with TRBJ2-7; no definite D call. The V end lost 1 base, the J end lost 3 bases, and 4 bases lay between the germline ends. This CDR3 spans 12 amino acids. Looked up from germline, CDR1 is SGHTA and CDR2 is FQGTGA.

This chain links TRBV5-5 with TRBJ2-2, with no clear D. This CDR3 region has 18 residues. V was cut by 7 bases and J by 6 bases, with 28 bases left in between. Per the germline V gene, CDR1 is SGHKS and CDR2 is YYEKEE (reference sequence). As DNA, the CDR3 is TGTGCCAGCTCAGACCCCCTCACCGCCGAAAAGTTCGCCGGGGAGCTGTTTTTT. It translates to CASSDPLTAEKFAGELFF.

On this clone: The identical CDR3 is also encoded by other nucleotide sequences in the sample. The genes are TRBV7-9 and TRBJ2-7; D uncertain. There are 11 residues in the CDR3. Germline-derived CDR1 and CDR2 are SEHNR and FQNEAQ (reference sequence). The V and J ends lost 5 bases and 3 bases respectively, with 5 bases between them. In DNA form, the CDR3 reads TGTGCCAGCAGCCTCTTCTACGAGCAGTACTTC. It yields the protein CASSLFYEQYF.

With regard to this clone: Other DNA sequences in this specimen translate into the identical CDR3. The chain links TRBV18 to TRBJ2-1; 8 nucleotides align to TRBD1. With 2 bases clipped from V and 4 bases from J, the junction kept 1 base outside the gene matches. CDR3 size: 14 residues. Germline CDR1 is KGHSH and CDR2 is LQKENI. CDR3 in DNA: TGTGCCAGCTCACCAAGGACAGGGTACAATGAGCAGTTCTTC. It codes for CASSPRTGYNEQFF.

The chain carries TRBV5-6 and TRBJ2-2; TRBD2 aligns across 9 bases. After removal of 3 bases from V and 7 bases from J, the junction contained 7 bases not matched to a gene. The CDR3 extends over 15 amino acids. CDR1 is SGHDT and CDR2 is YYEEEE in the germline V gene. The DNA for the CDR3 is TGTGCCAGCAGCTCGGATAGCGGGGGCGGCGGGGAGCTGTTTTTT. It encodes CASSSDSGGGGELFF.

This chain links TRBV7-6 with TRBJ1-6; D unclear. CDR3 length: 15 amino acids. V lost 1 base and J 9 bases, leaving 13 bases between the germline ends. Germline V lookup: CDR1 SGHVS, CDR2 FNYEAQ. The CDR3 loop is CASSLGAGIGSPLHF. CDR3 sequence (DNA): TGTGCCAGCAGCTTAGGGGCAGGCATCGGTTCACCCCTCCACTTT.

The chain uses TRBV5-1 and TRBJ2-5; D is uncertain. With 8 bases removed from V and 2 bases from J, the gap between germline ends came to 13 bases. The CDR3 sequence is 13 residues long. CDR1 and CDR2 from the germline V gene are SGHRS and YFSETQ. The CDR3 protein is CASKTRPQETQYF. The DNA for the CDR3 is TGCGCCAGTAAGACGCGGCCACAAGAGACCCAGTACTTC.

The chain combines TRBV25-1 with TRBJ2-3, with D perhaps TRBD2 (6 bases). Trimming shortened V by 4 bases and J by 0 bases, and 20 bases separated the two germline ends. Germline CDR1 is MGHDK and CDR2 is SYGVNS. The CDR3 loop spans 18 amino acids. CDR3 in amino acids: CASSVDLARRASTDTQYF. The CDR3 DNA reads as TGTGCCAGCAGTGTCGACCTAGCGCGGAGAGCTAGCACAGATACGCAGTATTTT.

The chain combines TRBV19 with TRBJ1-2; possible D gene TRBD1, 6 bases. V lost 4 bases to trimming and J lost 0 bases, with 12 bases between them. Per the germline V gene, CDR1 is LNHDA and CDR2 is SQIVND (reference sequence). The CDR3 is 15 residues long. CDR3 region: CASSRWTDANYGYTF. Written as DNA, the CDR3 is TGTGCCAGTAGTAGGTGGACAGACGCTAACTATGGCTACACCTTC.

The V call is TRBV11-2, the J call TRBJ2-3, with 9 bases aligning to TRBD1. Germline values: CDR1 SGHAT, CDR2 FQNNGV. J gave up 0 bases and V 3 bases, and 10 bases lay outside the gene matches. This CDR3 spans 18 amino acids. The chain's CDR3 is CASSFGTLQGASTDTQYF. The CDR3 DNA reads TGTGCCAGCAGCTTTGGTACCCTACAGGGGGCAAGCACAGATACGCAGTATTTT. Supplemented by reference TRBV11-2 and TRBJ2-3, the full variable domain reads EAGVAQSPRYKIIEKRQSVAFWCNPISGHATLYWYQQILGQGPKLLIQFQNNGVVDDSQLPKDRFSAERLKGVDSTLKIQPAKLEDSAVYLCASSFGTLQGASTDTQYFGPGTRLTVL.

This chain links TRBV7-9 with TRBJ1-1; D call uncertain. CDR1 and CDR2 from the germline V gene are SEHNR and FQNEAQ (reference sequence). This CDR3 contains 13 residues. V lost 2 bases and J 7 bases, leaving 11 bases between the germline ends. Here the CDR3 DNA reads TGTGCCAGCAGCTTAAATTCTGGAATTGAAGCTTTCTTT. This sequence encodes CASSLNSGIEAFF.

This clone was counted a few times. Other DNA sequences in this sample translate to the same CDR3. The chain links TRBV12-5 to TRBJ2-3; either TRBD1 or TRBD2 may supply D (6 bases each). The CDR3 consists of 15 residues. Germline V gene lookup returns CDR1 LGHNT and CDR2 FRNRAP. V was trimmed by 2 bases and J by 3 bases, leaving 12 bases between them. This chain's CDR3 is CASGLNRGGTDTQYF. In nucleotides, the CDR3 is TGTGCTAGTGGTTTGAATCGAGGGGGGACAGATACGCAGTATTTT.

The rearrangement uses TRBV19 and TRBJ1-6; D unresolved. V was cut by 5 bases and J by 6 bases, with 14 bases left in between. Germline CDR1 reads LNHDA; CDR2 reads SQIVND (reference sequence). The CDR3 contains 15 residues. Here the CDR3 DNA reads TGTGCCAGTAGTGAGGCGTCGCACCTTAATTCACCCCTCCACTTT. Residues: CASSEASHLNSPLHF.

This clone came up once. The chain employs TRBV30 and TRBJ1-5; D is perhaps TRBD1 (6 bases). The V end lost 0 bases, the J end lost 6 bases, and 12 bases lay between the germline ends. The CDR3 is 14 amino acids. Germline loops: CDR1 GTSNPN, CDR2 SVGIG (reference sequence). The chain's CDR3 is CAWSVGGPSQPQHF. The CDR3 nucleotides are TGTGCCTGGAGTGTAGGGGGGCCCAGTCAGCCCCAGCATTTT.

V and J are TRBV28 and TRBJ2-5, with 7 bases matching TRBD1. This CDR3 comprises 15 residues. The germline V gene has CDR1 MDHEN and CDR2 SYDVKM. V was clipped by 1 base and J by 4 bases; unmatched bases: 6. The CDR3 loop reads CASSLLAGGRETQYF. DNA for the CDR3: TGTGCCAGCAGTTTATTAGCAGGGGGAAGAGAGACCCAGTACTTC.

The chain couples TRBV9 to TRBJ1-5, with TRBD1 as a possible D gene (6 bases). CDR1 and CDR2 (germline): SGDLS, YYNGEE. V lost 0 bases and J 3 bases, leaving 7 bases between the germline ends. The CDR3 covers 14 residues. This CDR3 reads CASSVAGDNQPQHF. CDR3 DNA sequence: TGTGCCAGCAGCGTAGCAGGGGACAATCAGCCCCAGCATTTT.

The chain links TRBV5-1 to TRBJ2-1; D unresolved. The V end was cut by 0 bases, the J end by 3 bases, with 7 bases between. Germline loops: CDR1 SGHRS, CDR2 YFSETQ. The CDR3 spans 14 residues. In DNA, the CDR3 is TGCGCCAGCAGCTTGGTGGGCGGCTACAATGAGCAGTTCTTC. Amino acids: CASSLVGGYNEQFF.

The J gene is TRBJ2-1, the V gene TRBV5-1, with 8 bases identical to TRBD1. The CDR3 has 16 amino acids. V dropped 1 base and J dropped 6; count of bases not matched to a gene: 9. Germline CDR1 and CDR2: SGHRS and YFSETQ. The CDR3 spells CASSLTTGVRANEQFF. The CDR3 nucleotides are TGCGCCAGCAGCTTGACGACAGGGGTCAGGGCCAATGAGCAGTTCTTC.

V is TRBV7-2 and J is TRBJ2-3, with unresolved D. Per the germline V gene, CDR1 is SGHTA and CDR2 is FQGNSA. V lost 4 bases to trimming and J lost 10 bases, with 15 bases between them. This CDR3 is built from 13 residues. CDR3 loop: CASSSRSLFAQYF. The CDR3 bases are TGTGCCAGCAGCTCCCGATCCCTTTTCGCGCAGTATTTT.

The V and J genes are TRBV18 and TRBJ1-3, with D possibly TRBD1 on 5 matching bases. CDR3 length: 15 amino acids. Germline V gene lookup returns CDR1 KGHSH and CDR2 LQKENI. The ends were cut back, 6 bases at V and 0 bases at J, with 12 bases in the middle. CDR3 DNA sequence: TGTGCCAGCTCGCTGGACATCCCCTCTGGAAACACCATATATTTT. Translating gives CASSLDIPSGNTIYF.

With regard to this clone: Likely a read error: the CDR3 ends without its conserved phenylalanine or tryptophan. The V call is TRBV28, the J call TRBJ1-6; D uncertain. CDR1 and CDR2 (germline): MDHEN, SYDVKM. The CDR3 loop spans 13 amino acids. Between the trimmed V and J ends, which lost 7 bases and 0 bases, there was a span of 4 bases. CDR3 sequence: CASIGSYNSPLHL. The CDR3 nucleotides are TGTGCCAGCATTGGCTCCTATAATTCACCCCTCCACCTT.